This TCR beta chain was recorded in a study of Ad26.COV2.S vaccination and SARS-CoV-2 variants. The treatment here: roughly 18 received Ad26.COV2.S at low or high dose, single or two shots; roughly 5 received placebo; per-sample allocation not given. Repertoires come from day 63 after the first vaccine or placebo injection. Cohort 1b enrolled adults aged 18-55 years in Boston. This table comes from immunoSEQ multiplex PCR, and its TCRdb copy is limited to in-frame clones, with some not included. The table has about 680,000 clones, 70% to 90% seen once. On this clone: Its antigen is unknown.

CDR3 length equals 16 residues. V lost 4 bases, J lost 2 bases, and 8 bases stayed unmatched. Looked up from germline, CDR1 is ENHRY and CDR2 is SYGVKD. Study outcomes and limitations: Breadth of non-spike TCRs did not differ between vaccinees and placebo recipients.

The source was peripheral blood, collected in a trial of Ad26.COV2.S vaccine versus placebo. The rearrangement links TRBV10-3 to TRBJ1-5, with 7 bases matching TRBD1. The receptor's source is a person between 18 and 60 years old who received the Ad26.COV2.S COVID-19 vaccine or a placebo. For the CDR3, the DNA is TGTGCCATCAGTGGACAACAGGGGACAGGCAATCAGCCCCAGCATTTT. This translates into CAISGQQGTGNQPQHF.